This T cell receptor (beta chain) emerged from a study of regulatory T cells in long-lasting Graves disease. Study-wide results and caveats: Only a small sample size was used, which may have cut accuracy. TRBV28, TRBJ1-2 and TRBJ2-5 were favored in persistent disease.

Germline CDR1 SNHLY, CDR2 FYNNEI. This CDR3 region has 14 residues. V was pared by 1 base and J by 9 bases, with 13 bases between. To make TCR beta libraries, researchers used iRepertoire HTBI primers and Arm-PCR of CDR3 regions. TCRdb itself ran the multiplex PCR reads through MiXCR, one entry per CDR3 protein. The sample consists of 200,000 to 250,000 distinct CDR3 sequences, approximately 19% of them appearing once. Time point reported: newly diagnosed GD, antithyroid drugs for less than 3 months. The authors made the TCR library using RNA they extracted from PBMCs. This clonotype has ten or more counts. Its target is unknown. These same records also appear under a second study, on T cells in Graves' hyperthyroidism and ophthalmopathy.

The source of this sequence is a young woman with Graves disease. This sample comprised peripheral blood mononuclear cells (PBMCs), obtained at new diagnosis, from a patient treated with antithyroid drugs. J is TRBJ1-5 and V is TRBV2; D gene ambiguous. For the CDR3, the DNA is TGTGCCAGCAGTGAAGAGCCCCCTCGGGTGCCCCAGCATTTT. Its protein is CASSEEPPRVPQHF.